The TCR beta chain described here comes from a study of low-dose radiotherapy and immunotherapy resistance in tumors. The CDR3 spans 13 residues. Germline V CDR1 and CDR2: SGHRS, YFSETQ. The V gene lost 5 bases and the J gene lost 4 bases, with 12 bases spanning the gap. Covering alpha and beta chains, TRAV- and TRBV-specific primers were used for the first-strand cDNA. Amplification, which lasted approximately 19 PCR cycles, used a constant-region primer and V-primer adapter to amplify TCRs. In TCRdb, the reads were re-called with MiXCR into one record per CDR3 protein. The repertoire has over 15,000 distinct CDR3 sequences, about two thirds of them found once; the top ten carry approximately 5.2%.

This TCR derives from a human donor with advanced metastatic prostate, ovarian, gallbladder or colorectal cancer (not recorded which). This table probably holds off-target reads from a library built for another chain. The J gene is TRBJ1-1, the V gene TRBV5-1, with a tentative D call TRBD1 (6 bases). CDR3 sequence (DNA): TGCGCCAGCAGACAGGGCACGGGCACTGAAGCTTTCTTT. Its protein is CASRQGTGTEAFF.